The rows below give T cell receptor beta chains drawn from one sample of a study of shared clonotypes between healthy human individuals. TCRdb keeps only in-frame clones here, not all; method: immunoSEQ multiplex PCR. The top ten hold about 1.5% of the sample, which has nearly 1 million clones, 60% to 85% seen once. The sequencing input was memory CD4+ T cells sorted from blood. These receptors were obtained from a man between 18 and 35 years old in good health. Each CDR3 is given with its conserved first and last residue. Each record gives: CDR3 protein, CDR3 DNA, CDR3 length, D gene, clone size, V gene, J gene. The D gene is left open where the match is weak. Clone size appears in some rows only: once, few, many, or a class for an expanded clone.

CASRPQGEETQYF	TGTGCCAGCAGACCTCAGGGTGAAGAGACCCAGTACTTC	13	NA	NA	TRBV6-5	TRBJ2-5
CAISETGEAFF	TGTGCCATCAGTGAGACAGGCGAAGCTTTCTTT	11	NA	NA	TRBV10-3	TRBJ1-1
CASSLEGYGGYTF	TGTGCCAGCAGCTTGGAGGGTTATGGTGGCTACACCTTC	13	NA	NA	TRBV5-4	TRBJ1-2
CASSSERGGETQYF	TGTGCCAGCTCATCCGAGCGGGGAGGGGAGACCCAGTACTTC	14	TRBD2	NA	TRBV18	TRBJ2-5
CASSPSLTGYGYTF	TGTGCCAGCAGTCCTTCGTTGACAGGCTATGGCTACACCTTC	14	NA	few	TRBV27	TRBJ1-2
CASGAQQGSQPQHF	TGTGCCAGCGGGGCTCAACAGGGGAGTCAGCCCCAGCATTTT	14	TRBD1	NA	TRBV27	TRBJ1-5
CASIGTSAQETQYF	TGTGCCAGCATAGGGACTAGCGCCCAAGAGACCCAGTACTTC	14	TRBD2	once	TRBV2	TRBJ2-5
CATPEGPEGTDTQYF	TGTGCCACCCCAGAGGGCCCCGAGGGCACAGATACGCAGTATTTT	15	NA	few	TRBV2	TRBJ2-3
CSVAAGGGGQETQYF	TGCAGCGTTGCTGCTGGCGGGGGGGGCCAAGAGACCCAGTACTTC	15	TRBD2	NA	TRBV29-1	TRBJ2-5
CASSPGQPYNEQFF	TGTGCCAGCTCACCGGGGCAGCCATACAATGAGCAGTTCTTC	14	NA	NA	TRBV18	TRBJ2-1
CASSYLTGAGEDTQYF	TGTGCCAGCTCGTACCTCACAGGGGCTGGCGAAGATACGCAGTATTTT	16	TRBD1	NA	TRBV18	TRBJ2-3
CASSYILGGAHNYGYTF	TGCGCCAGCAGCTACATTCTTGGGGGGGCCCATAACTATGGCTACACCTTC	17	NA	NA	TRBV5-1	TRBJ1-2
CAISERQGDGEKLFF	TGTGCCATCAGTGAGAGACAGGGGGACGGTGAAAAACTGTTTTTT	15	TRBD1	NA	TRBV10-3	TRBJ1-4
CASSPAGPGYNEQFF	TGTGCCAGCAGCCCAGCAGGGCCCGGCTACAATGAGCAGTTCTTC	15	NA	once	TRBV7-2	TRBJ2-1
CASSLPTGGLAKNIQYF	TGCGCCAGCAGCCTGCCCACGGGGGGGCTAGCCAAAAACATTCAGTACTTC	17	TRBD2	NA	TRBV4-1	TRBJ2-4
CASSLGDRDADTQYF	TGTGCCAGCAGCCTCGGGGACAGGGATGCAGATACGCAGTATTTT	15	TRBD1	NA	TRBV9	TRBJ2-3
CASSPGMATGELFF	TGCGCCAGCAGCCCGGGCATGGCCACCGGGGAGCTGTTTTTT	14	NA	NA	TRBV5-1	TRBJ2-2
CASSVVRRGAVDNEQFF	TGTGCCAGCAGCGTAGTACGTAGGGGCGCAGTAGACAATGAGCAGTTCTTC	17	NA	NA	TRBV9	TRBJ2-1
CASSQEGSRGGNTIYF	TGTGCCAGCAGCCAAGAGGGATCGAGGGGAGGAAACACCATATATTTT	16	NA	NA	TRBV4-2	TRBJ1-3
CASSPRSDVYGYTF	TGTGCCAGCAGCCCTAGATCGGACGTCTATGGCTACACCTTC	14	NA	NA	TRBV5-8	TRBJ1-2
CASSLDGQASTDTQYF	TGCGCCAGCAGCTTGGACGGACAGGCTAGCACAGATACGCAGTATTTT	16	TRBD1	NA	TRBV5-1	TRBJ2-3
CASSYRPPVSGIGDTQYF	TGTGCCAGCAGTTACCGGCCCCCGGTTAGCGGGATAGGAGATACGCAGTATTTT	18	TRBD2	NA	TRBV27	TRBJ2-3
CASTTSGSGYEQYF	TGTGCCAGCACGACTAGCGGGAGTGGATACGAGCAGTACTTC	14	TRBD2	once	TRBV6-5	TRBJ2-7
CASNKGGANQPQHF	TGTGCCAGTAACAAAGGTGGAGCCAATCAGCCCCAGCATTTT	14	NA	NA	TRBV19	TRBJ1-5
CASSPGDRLRHEQYF	TGTGCCAGTAGTCCCGGGGACAGGTTAAGACACGAGCAGTACTTC	15	TRBD1	once	TRBV19	TRBJ2-7
CASSLEGAGAEAFF	TGCGCCAGCAGCTTGGAGGGGGCAGGGGCTGAAGCTTTCTTT	14	TRBD1	NA	TRBV5-1	TRBJ1-1
CASSSSRLAASSYNEQFF	TGTGCCAGCAGCTCTTCCCGACTAGCGGCAAGCTCCTACAATGAGCAGTTCTTC	18	TRBD2	NA	TRBV7-2	TRBJ2-1
CASSLGGGPETQYF	TGTGCCAGCAGTCTTGGGGGGGGCCCAGAGACCCAGTACTTC	14	NA	NA	TRBV28	TRBJ2-5
CASSFQQVPGELFF	TGCGCCAGCAGCTTCCAGCAGGTACCGGGGGAGCTGTTTTTT	14	NA	NA	TRBV5-1	TRBJ2-2
CASSFSRGTEAFF	TGCGCCAGCAGCTTTTCCCGGGGTACTGAAGCTTTCTTT	13	NA	NA	TRBV5-1	TRBJ1-1
CASSLGGNQETQYF	TGTGCCAGCAGTCTAGGGGGTAACCAAGAGACCCAGTACTTC	14	NA	NA	TRBV2	TRBJ2-5
CATSRALAGVTGELFF	TGTGCCACCAGCAGAGCACTAGCGGGAGTTACCGGGGAGCTGTTTTTT	16	TRBD2	NA	TRBV15	TRBJ2-2
CAWSAGLAGGAGGYTF	TGTGCCTGGTCTGCGGGGTTGGCAGGGGGCGCGGGTGGCTACACCTTC	16	TRBD1	NA	TRBV30	TRBJ1-2
CASSSLGTSGGLYNEQFF	TGTGCCAGCAGCTCCTTGGGGACTAGCGGGGGCCTGTACAATGAGCAGTTCTTC	18	TRBD2	NA	TRBV11-2	TRBJ2-1
CASRSPRGDYGYTF	TGTGCCAGCAGATCTCCCAGGGGGGACTATGGCTACACCTTC	14	TRBD1	NA	TRBV2	TRBJ1-2
CASSPRTGSTLLPGELFF	TGCGCCAGCAGCCCCCGGACAGGGAGTACGTTACTTCCCGGGGAGCTGTTTTTT	18	TRBD1	NA	TRBV5-1	TRBJ2-2
CASSLGGNTIYF	TGTGCCAGCAGCCTAGGAGGAAACACCATATATTTT	12	NA	NA	TRBV14	TRBJ1-3
CASSATGSNEQFF	TGCGCCAGCAGCGCGACAGGGAGTAATGAGCAGTTCTTC	13	TRBD1	NA	TRBV10-1	TRBJ2-1
CAWSEGQGLYRPQHF	TGTGCCTGGAGTGAAGGTCAGGGGCTTTATCGGCCCCAGCATTTT	15	NA	NA	TRBV30	TRBJ1-5
CASRGDGSQETQYF	TGTGCCAGCAGGGGCGACGGGAGCCAAGAGACCCAGTACTTC	14	NA	NA	TRBV2	TRBJ2-5
CASSLVFSGGSTGELFF	TGTGCCAGCAGCTTAGTTTTTTCTGGGGGTAGCACCGGGGAGCTGTTTTTT	17	NA	NA	TRBV7-8	TRBJ2-2
CASSGTGVGRETQYF	TGTGCCAGCAGTGGAACAGGGGTAGGGAGGGAGACCCAGTACTTC	15	NA	NA	TRBV25-1	TRBJ2-5
CASSGRVPGGKSYNEQFF	TGTGCCAGCAGCGGTCGGGTTCCAGGCGGGAAGTCCTACAATGAGCAGTTCTTC	18	NA	few	TRBV5-6	TRBJ2-1
CASRAIGGGHKTQYF	TGTGCCAGCAGGGCTATAGGGGGGGGCCATAAGACCCAGTACTTC	15	NA	NA	TRBV6-5	TRBJ2-5
CASSLQETQYF	TGTGCCAGCAGCTTGCAAGAGACCCAGTACTTC	11	NA	many	TRBV11-2	TRBJ2-5
CASSPGTVLAEQYF	TGCGCCAGCAGTCCTGGGACCGTCTTAGCGGAGCAGTACTTC	14	NA	once	TRBV10-2	TRBJ2-7
CASSSRQGEIYGYTF	TGTGCCAGCAGTTCTAGACAGGGGGAGATTTATGGCTACACCTTC	15	TRBD1	NA	TRBV27	TRBJ1-2
CASSLSGVGTDTQYF	TGTGCCAGCAGTTTATCAGGGGTCGGGACAGATACGCAGTATTTT	15	NA	NA	TRBV28	TRBJ2-3
CASSGGGWTEAFF	TGTGCCAGCAGTGGGGGGGGATGGACTGAAGCTTTCTTT	13	NA	NA	TRBV2	TRBJ1-1